The source of this TCR beta chain is a study of early T cells in non-severe SARS-CoV-2 infection. The overall study: Chains were not paired, and sequencing was done on bulk RNA from unsorted whole blood. Broader study findings: Lookups in VDJdb leaned toward anti-spike CD8 responses and missed private and CD4 specificities.

Trimming shortened V by 4 bases and J by 3 bases, and 17 bases separated the two germline ends. Germline values: CDR1 SGHKS, CDR2 YYEKEE (reference sequence). This CDR3 has 15 residues. This clonotype was observed at least ten times. Its antigen is undetermined. Each single cDNA molecule received a unique molecular identifier. Via MiXCR, TCRdb re-called the 5' RACE reads, giving one row per CDR3 protein. The data show fewer than 30,000 distinct CDR3 sequences, 9.5% to 10% seen once. The source is an adult who was a healthcare worker with PCR-confirmed SARS-CoV-2 infection or an uninfected control (not recorded which). The chain combines TRBV5-5 with TRBJ2-7; D might be TRBD1 or TRBD2, each matching 5 bases. The material sequenced was whole blood. For the CDR3, the DNA is TGTGCCAGCAGCCCCTTCCGGGACGGGTACTACGAGCAGTACTTC. It codes for CASSPFRDGYYEQYF.